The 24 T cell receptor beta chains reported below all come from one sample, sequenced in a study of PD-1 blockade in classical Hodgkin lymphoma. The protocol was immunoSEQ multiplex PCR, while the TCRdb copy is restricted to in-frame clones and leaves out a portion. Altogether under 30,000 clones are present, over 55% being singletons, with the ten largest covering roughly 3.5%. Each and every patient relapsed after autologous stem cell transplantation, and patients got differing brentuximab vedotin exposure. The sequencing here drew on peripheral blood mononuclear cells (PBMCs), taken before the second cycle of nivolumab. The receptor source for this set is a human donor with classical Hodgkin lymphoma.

The CDR3 is CASSWDRGTGELFF. CDR3 bases: TGCGCCAGCAGCTGGGACAGGGGCACCGGGGAGCTGTTTTTT. The V and J genes are TRBV4-1 and TRBJ2-2; 10 nucleotides line up with TRBD1. Trimming took 5 bases from V and 4 from J; bases not matched to a gene: 1. CDR3 length equals 14 residues. Germline CDR1 is MGHRA and CDR2 is YSYEKL.

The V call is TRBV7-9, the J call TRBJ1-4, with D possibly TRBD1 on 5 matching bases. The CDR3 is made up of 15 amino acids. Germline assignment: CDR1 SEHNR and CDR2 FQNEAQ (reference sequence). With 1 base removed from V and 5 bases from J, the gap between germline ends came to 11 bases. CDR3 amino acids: CASSLDGTRNEKLFF. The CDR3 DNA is TGTGCCAGCAGCTTAGATGGGACGAGGAATGAAAAACTGTTTTTT.

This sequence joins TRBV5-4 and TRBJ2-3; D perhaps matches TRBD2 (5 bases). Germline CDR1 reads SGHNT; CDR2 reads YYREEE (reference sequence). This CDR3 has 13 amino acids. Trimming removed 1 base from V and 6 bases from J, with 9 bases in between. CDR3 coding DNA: TGTGCCAGCAGCTTGCCGGAGGTGGATACGCAGTATTTT. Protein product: CASSLPEVDTQYF.

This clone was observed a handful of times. Written as DNA, the CDR3 is TGTGCCAGCAGCTCCCGGCCTTACCTTAATTCACCCCTCCACTTT. Protein product: CASSSRPYLNSPLHF. The chain couples TRBV7-2 to TRBJ1-6, with unresolved D. Germline CDR1 reads SGHTA; CDR2 reads FQGNSA. V was shortened by 4 bases and J by 6 bases, with 13 bases between the two germline ends. The CDR3 runs 15 residues.

CDR3 nucleotide sequence: TGTGCCAGCAGCTTAGGTAGCGGGGGGGCCTTTGGGCAGTTCTTC. This encodes CASSLGSGGAFGQFF. J is TRBJ2-1 and V is TRBV7-2, with 11 bases lining up with TRBD2. Germline trimming cut 1 base from V and 12 bases from J; bases unmatched to any gene: 8. Germline V gives CDR1 SGHTA, CDR2 FQGNSA. The length of the CDR3 is 15 residues.

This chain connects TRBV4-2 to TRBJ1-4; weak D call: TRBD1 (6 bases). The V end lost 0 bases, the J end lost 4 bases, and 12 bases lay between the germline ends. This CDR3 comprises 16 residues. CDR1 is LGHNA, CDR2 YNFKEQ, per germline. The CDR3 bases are TGTGCCAGCAGCCAAGATGGGGGCCAGAATAATGAAAAACTGTTTTTT. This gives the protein CASSQDGGQNNEKLFF.

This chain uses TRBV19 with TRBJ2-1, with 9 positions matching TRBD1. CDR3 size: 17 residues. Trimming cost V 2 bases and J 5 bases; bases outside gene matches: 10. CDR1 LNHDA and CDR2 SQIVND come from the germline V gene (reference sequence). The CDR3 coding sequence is TGTGCCAGTAGTATATCCCCGGGACAGGGTAAGAACAATGAGCAGTTCTTC. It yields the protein CASSISPGQGKNNEQFF.

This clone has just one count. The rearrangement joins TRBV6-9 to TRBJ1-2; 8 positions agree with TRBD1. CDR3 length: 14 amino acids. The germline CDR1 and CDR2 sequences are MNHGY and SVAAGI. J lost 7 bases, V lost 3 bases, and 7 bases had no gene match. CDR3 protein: CASSYSRQGSGYTF. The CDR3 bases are TGTGCCAGCAGTTACTCGCGACAGGGGTCTGGCTACACCTTC.

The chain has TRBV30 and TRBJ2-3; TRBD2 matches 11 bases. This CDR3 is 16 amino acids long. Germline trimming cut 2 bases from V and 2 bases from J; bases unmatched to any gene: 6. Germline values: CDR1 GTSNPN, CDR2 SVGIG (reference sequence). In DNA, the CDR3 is TGTGCCTGGAGTCCCCTAGCGGGGGGCTACACAGATACGCAGTATTTT. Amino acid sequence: CAWSPLAGGYTDTQYF.

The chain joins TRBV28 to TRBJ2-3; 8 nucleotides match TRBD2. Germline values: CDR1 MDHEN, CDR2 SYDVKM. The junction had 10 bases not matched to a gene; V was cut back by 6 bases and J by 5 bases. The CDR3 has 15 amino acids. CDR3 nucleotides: TGTGCCAGCAGCGACCCCGGGGGGGCGGTAGATACGCAGTATTTT. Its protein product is CASSDPGGAVDTQYF.

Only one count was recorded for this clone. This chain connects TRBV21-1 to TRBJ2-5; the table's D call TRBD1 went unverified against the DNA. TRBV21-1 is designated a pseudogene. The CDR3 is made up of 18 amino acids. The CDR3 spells CASNPLVRQGASQETQYF. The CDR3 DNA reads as TGTGCCAGCAATCCTCTAGTAAGACAGGGGGCAAGCCAAGAGACCCAGTACTTC.

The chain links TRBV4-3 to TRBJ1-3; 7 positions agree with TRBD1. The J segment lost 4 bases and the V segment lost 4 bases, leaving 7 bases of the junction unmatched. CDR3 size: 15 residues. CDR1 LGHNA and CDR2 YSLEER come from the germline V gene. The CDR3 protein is CASSRGTESGNTIYF. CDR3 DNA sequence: TGCGCCAGCAGCCGAGGGACAGAATCAGGAAACACCATATATTTT.

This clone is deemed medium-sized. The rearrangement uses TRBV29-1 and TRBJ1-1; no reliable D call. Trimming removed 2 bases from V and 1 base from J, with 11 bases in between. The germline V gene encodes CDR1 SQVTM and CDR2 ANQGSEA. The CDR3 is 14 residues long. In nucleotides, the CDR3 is TGCAGCGTTGAACAGCTCGCTACGAACACTGAAGCTTTCTTT. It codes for CSVEQLATNTEAFF.

The CDR3 reads CASSPLWRGELFF. The CDR3 DNA sequence: TGTGCCAGCAGCCCCCTTTGGCGAGGGGAGCTGTTTTTT. The chain carries TRBV7-9 and TRBJ2-2; D gene unclear. The V gene's germline CDR1 is SEHNR and CDR2 FQNEAQ (reference sequence). The CDR3 is 13 amino acids. V lost 5 bases, J lost 8 bases, and 12 bases lay in between.

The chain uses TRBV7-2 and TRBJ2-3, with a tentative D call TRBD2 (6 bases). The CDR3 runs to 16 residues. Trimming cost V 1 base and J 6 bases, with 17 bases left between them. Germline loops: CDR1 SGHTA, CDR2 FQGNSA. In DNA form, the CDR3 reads TGTGCCAGCAGCTTAGTGGCGGGACTCGGTGGCGATACGCAGTATTTT. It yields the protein CASSLVAGLGGDTQYF.

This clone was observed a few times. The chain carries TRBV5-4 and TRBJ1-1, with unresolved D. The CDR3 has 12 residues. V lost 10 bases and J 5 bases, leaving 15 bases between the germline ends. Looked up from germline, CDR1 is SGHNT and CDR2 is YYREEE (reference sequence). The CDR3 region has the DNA TGTGCCTGCCAAACGGCGGAGACTGAAGCTTTCTTT. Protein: CACQTAETEAFF. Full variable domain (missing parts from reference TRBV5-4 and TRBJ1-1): ETGVTQSPTHLIKTRGQQVTLRCSSQSGHNTVSWYQQALGQGPQFIFQYYREEENGRGNFPPRFSGLQFPNYSSELNVNALELDDSALYLCACQTAETEAFFGQGTRLTVV.

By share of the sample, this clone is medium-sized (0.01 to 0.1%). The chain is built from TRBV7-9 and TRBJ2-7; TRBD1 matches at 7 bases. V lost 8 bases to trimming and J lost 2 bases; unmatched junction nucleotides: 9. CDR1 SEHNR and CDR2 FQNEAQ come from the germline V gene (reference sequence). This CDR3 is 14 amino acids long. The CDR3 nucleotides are TGTGCCAGCTCCGGACAGGTAAACCCCTACGAGCAGTACTTC. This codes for CASSGQVNPYEQYF.

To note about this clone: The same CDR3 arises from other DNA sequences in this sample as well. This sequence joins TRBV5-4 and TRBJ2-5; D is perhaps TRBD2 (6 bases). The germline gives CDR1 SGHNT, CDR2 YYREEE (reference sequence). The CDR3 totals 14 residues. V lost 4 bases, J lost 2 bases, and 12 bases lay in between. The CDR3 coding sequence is TGTGCCAGCAGCCTCTTGGGGGGACAAGAGACCCAGTACTTC. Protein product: CASSLLGGQETQYF.

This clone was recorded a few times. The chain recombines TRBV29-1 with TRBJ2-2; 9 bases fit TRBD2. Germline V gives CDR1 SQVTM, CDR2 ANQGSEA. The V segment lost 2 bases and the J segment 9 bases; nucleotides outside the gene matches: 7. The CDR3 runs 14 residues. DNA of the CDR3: TGCAGCGTTGAAAGCGGGGGGATAGGGCGGGAGCTGTTTTTT. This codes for CSVESGGIGRELFF.

CDR3 bases: TGTGCCACGCAACTTGGTAAGGGGGAAACTGAAGCTTTCTTT. As protein: CATQLGKGETEAFF. This rearrangement joins TRBV10-3 to TRBJ1-1; a weak D match, TRBD1 (6 bases). V lost 10 bases and J lost 5, with 20 bases in between. CDR3 length equals 14 residues. CDR1 is ENHRY, CDR2 SYGVKD, per germline.

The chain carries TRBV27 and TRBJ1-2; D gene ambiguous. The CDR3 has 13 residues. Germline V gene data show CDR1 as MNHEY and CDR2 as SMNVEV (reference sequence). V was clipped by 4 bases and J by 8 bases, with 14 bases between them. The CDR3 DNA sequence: TGTGCCAGCAGTTCCCTAAGTGGGCGCGGCTACACCTTC. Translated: CASSSLSGRGYTF.

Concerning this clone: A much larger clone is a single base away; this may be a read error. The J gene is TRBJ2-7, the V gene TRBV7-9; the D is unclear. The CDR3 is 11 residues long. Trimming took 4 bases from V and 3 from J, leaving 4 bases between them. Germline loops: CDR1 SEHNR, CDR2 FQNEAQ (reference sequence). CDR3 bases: TGTGCCAGCAGCTGGTTCTACGAGCAGTACTTC. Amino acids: CASSWFYEQYF.

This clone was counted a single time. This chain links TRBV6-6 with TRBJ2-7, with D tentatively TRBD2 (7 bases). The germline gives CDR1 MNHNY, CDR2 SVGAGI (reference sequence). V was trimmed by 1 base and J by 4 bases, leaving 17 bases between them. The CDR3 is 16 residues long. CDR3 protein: CASSYWGGGRDYEQYF. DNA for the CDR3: TGTGCCAGCAGTTACTGGGGGGGCGGTAGGGATTACGAGCAGTACTTC.

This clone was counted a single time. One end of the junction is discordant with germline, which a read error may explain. The CDR3 protein is CASSLARRPNSPPHF. The CDR3 DNA reads TGTGCCAGCAGCTTGGCCCGGCGCCCCAATTCACCCCCCCACTTT. The chain couples TRBV5-6 to TRBJ1-6; D gene uncertain. In germline, CDR1 is SGHDT, CDR2 YYEEEE. The CDR3 contains 15 residues.